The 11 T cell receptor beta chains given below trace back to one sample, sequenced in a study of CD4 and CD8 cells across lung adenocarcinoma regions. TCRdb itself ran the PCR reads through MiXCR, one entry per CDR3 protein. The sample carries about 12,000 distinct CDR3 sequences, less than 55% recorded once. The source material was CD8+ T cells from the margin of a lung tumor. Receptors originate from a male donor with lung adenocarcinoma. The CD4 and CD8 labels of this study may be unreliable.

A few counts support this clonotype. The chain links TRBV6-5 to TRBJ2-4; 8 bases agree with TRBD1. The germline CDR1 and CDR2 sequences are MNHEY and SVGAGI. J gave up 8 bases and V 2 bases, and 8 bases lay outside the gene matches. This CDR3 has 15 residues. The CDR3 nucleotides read TGTGCCAGCAGTTACACAGGACAGGGTGGGGACATTCAGTACTTC. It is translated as CASSYTGQGGDIQYF.

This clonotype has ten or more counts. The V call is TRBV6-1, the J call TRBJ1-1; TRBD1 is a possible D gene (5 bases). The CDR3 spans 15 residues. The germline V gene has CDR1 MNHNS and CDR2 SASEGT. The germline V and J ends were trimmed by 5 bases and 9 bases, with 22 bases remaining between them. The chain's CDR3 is CASSTAFQGGKQAFF. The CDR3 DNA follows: TGTGCCAGCAGTACCGCTTTTCAGGGTGGTAAGCAAGCTTTCTTT.

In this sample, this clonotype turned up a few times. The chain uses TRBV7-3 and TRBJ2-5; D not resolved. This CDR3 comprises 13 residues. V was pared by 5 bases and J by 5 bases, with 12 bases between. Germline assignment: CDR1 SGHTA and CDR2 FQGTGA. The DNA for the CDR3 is TGTGCCAGCAGCGTTCAAGACGGGGAGACCCAGTACTTC. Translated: CASSVQDGETQYF.

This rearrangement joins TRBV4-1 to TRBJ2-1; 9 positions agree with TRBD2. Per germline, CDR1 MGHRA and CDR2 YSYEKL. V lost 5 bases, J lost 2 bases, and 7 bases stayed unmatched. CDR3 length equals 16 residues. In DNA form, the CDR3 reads TGCGCCAGCAGCACCCCTAGCGGGAATACCTACAATGAGCAGTTCTTC. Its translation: CASSTPSGNTYNEQFF.

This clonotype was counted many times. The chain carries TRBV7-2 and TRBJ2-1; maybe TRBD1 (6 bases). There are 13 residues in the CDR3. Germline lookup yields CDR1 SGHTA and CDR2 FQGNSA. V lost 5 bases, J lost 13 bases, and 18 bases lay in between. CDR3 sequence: CASSGRKGETQFF. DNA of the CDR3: TGTGCCAGCAGCGGACGGAAGGGGGAGACCCAGTTCTTC.

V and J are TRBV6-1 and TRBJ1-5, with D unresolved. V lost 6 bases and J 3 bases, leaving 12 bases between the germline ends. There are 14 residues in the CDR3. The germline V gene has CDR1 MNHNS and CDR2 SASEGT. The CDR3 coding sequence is TGTGCCAGCAGCCCCGGGAGCTCCAATCAGCCCCAGCATTTT. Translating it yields CASSPGSSNQPQHF.

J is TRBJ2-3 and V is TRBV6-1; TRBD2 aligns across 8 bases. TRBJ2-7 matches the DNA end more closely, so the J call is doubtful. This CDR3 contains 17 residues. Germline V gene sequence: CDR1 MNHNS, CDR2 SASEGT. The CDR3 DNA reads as TGTGCCAGCAGGGCGGGACTAGGGGGGGACTACACAGATACGCAGTACTTC. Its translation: CASRAGLGGDYTDTQYF.

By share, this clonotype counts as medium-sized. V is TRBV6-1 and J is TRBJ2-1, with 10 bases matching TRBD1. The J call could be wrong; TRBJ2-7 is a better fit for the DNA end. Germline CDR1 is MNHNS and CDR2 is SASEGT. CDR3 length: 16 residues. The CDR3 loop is CASSDDPGQGSNEQYF. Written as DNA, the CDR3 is TGTGCCAGCAGTGACGACCCGGGACAGGGGTCCAACGAGCAGTACTTC.

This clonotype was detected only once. The CDR3 spells CASGGRGGGGPETQYF. The CDR3 DNA reads as TGTGCCAGCGGGGGACGCGGGGGGGGAGGCCCAGAGACCCAGTACTTC. The chain employs TRBV27 and TRBJ2-5; 9 bases map to TRBD2. This CDR3 has 16 residues. Germline V gene sequence: CDR1 MNHEY, CDR2 SMNVEV (reference sequence). V lost 8 bases to trimming and J lost 4 bases; unmatched junction nucleotides: 14.

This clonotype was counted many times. Written as DNA, the CDR3 is TGTGCCAGCAGTTACTCGTTCACGGGATTACAAGAGACCCAGTACTTC. Translated: CASSYSFTGLQETQYF. The chain couples TRBV6-5 to TRBJ2-5, with D perhaps matching TRBD2 (5 bases). This CDR3 is 16 amino acids long. Per the germline V gene, CDR1 is MNHEY and CDR2 is SVGAGI. V gave up 0 bases and J gave up 2 bases, with 13 bases separating them.

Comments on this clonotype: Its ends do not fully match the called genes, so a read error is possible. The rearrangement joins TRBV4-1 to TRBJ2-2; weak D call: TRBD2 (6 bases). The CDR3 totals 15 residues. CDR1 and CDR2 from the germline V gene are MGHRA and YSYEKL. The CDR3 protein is CASSPRVGGSGKLFF. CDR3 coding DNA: TGCGCCAGCAGCCCAAGAGTGGGGGGATCCGGGAAGCTGTTTTTT.